The present T cell receptor beta chain was sequenced within a study of CD8+ T cells in alopecia areata. For the study at large: Each of the treated patients was given oral tofacitinib, 5 to 10 mg twice daily, for moderate-to-severe alopecia areata. Overall study results and limits: The treated group had a single nonresponder, limiting CD8+ expansion-response conclusions. TCRs were shared less clearly across patients than in mice, possibly for HLA-related reasons. It was observed that many expanded lesional clones persisted in scalp and blood during tofacitinib.

V gave up 3 bases and J gave up 0 bases; unmatched junction bases: 0. CDR3 length: 14 residues. In germline, CDR1 is SGHDT, CDR2 YYEEEE. After isolation, RNA underwent reverse transcription to generate cDNA as the sequencing template. Method: immunoSEQ multiplex PCR; TCRdb's copy keeps in-frame clones and lacks some. The data contain more than 90,000 clones, 61% of them seen just once; the ten biggest clones take up roughly 16%. For this clone: Antigen specificity is unknown.

Treatment: oral pan-JAK inhibitor, 5-10 mg twice daily. Sequences were derived from CD8+ T cells sorted from blood, sampled at week 4, from a patient treated with tofacitinib. This TCR was recovered from a human donor with alopecia areata. This rearrangement joins TRBV5-6 to TRBJ1-5; TRBD1 matches at 7 bases. CDR3 residues: CASSYRGSNQPQHF. CDR3 nucleotides: TGTGCCAGCAGCTACAGGGGTAGCAATCAGCCCCAGCATTTT.